Presented here are 11 T cell receptor beta chains from one specimen sequenced in a study of OX40 agonist ivuxolimab in advanced cancers. Only in-frame clones appear in the TCRdb table, and some are missing; sequencing was by immunoSEQ multiplex PCR. The data contain about 85,000 clones, around 84% of them singletons. The specimen comprised CD4+ or CD8+ T cells sorted from blood, sampled in a trial of the OX40 agonist ivuxolimab. The receptors here all came from an adult with an advanced solid tumor such as melanoma, head and neck, liver or kidney cancer.

This sequence joins TRBV7-9 and TRBJ2-1, with unresolved D. The V end lost 1 base, the J end lost 3 bases, and 10 bases lay between the germline ends. The CDR3 spans 15 residues. Per germline, CDR1 SEHNR and CDR2 FQNEAQ (reference sequence). In DNA, the CDR3 is TGTGCCAGCAGCTTAGGTAATAGGCTCTACAATGAGCAGTTCTTC. Amino acid sequence: CASSLGNRLYNEQFF.

The chain has TRBV5-1 and TRBJ2-7, with TRBD2 as a possible D gene (5 bases). CDR1 SGHRS and CDR2 YFSETQ come from the germline V gene. The CDR3 is 14 residues long. The V end lost 0 bases, the J end lost 4 bases, and 11 bases lay between the germline ends. The CDR3 bases are TGCGCCAGCAGCTTGGTCCGGGAAGTATACGAGCAGTACTTC. It codes for CASSLVREVYEQYF.

This sequence joins TRBV25-1 and TRBJ1-4; TRBD1 matches 7 bases. Germline V gene data show CDR1 as MGHDK and CDR2 as SYGVNS. This CDR3 spans 17 amino acids. Trimming cost V 1 base and J 1 base; bases outside gene matches: 6. CDR3 coding DNA: TGTGCCAGCAGTGAATCGTGGAGGGGGCGAACTAATGAAAAACTGTTTTTT. Amino acids: CASSESWRGRTNEKLFF.

This sequence joins TRBV28 and TRBJ1-2; TRBD1 matches at 9 bases. Looked up from germline, CDR1 is MDHEN and CDR2 is SYDVKM. The CDR3 extends over 15 amino acids. Losses at the gene ends were 3 bases for V and 8 bases for J; bases not matched to a gene: 10. Written as DNA, the CDR3 is TGTGCCAGCAGTTTCCCAGACAGGGGGTTGTCCGGCTACACCTTC. It is translated as CASSFPDRGLSGYTF.

This chain connects TRBV11-3 to TRBJ2-7; 8 bases are a match to TRBD2. V shed 3 bases, J shed 7 bases, and the junction held 8 bases outside the gene matches. The CDR3 totals 14 residues. Germline CDR1 reads SGHNT; CDR2 reads YENEEA. The CDR3 sequence: CASSFGTRVDEQYF. The CDR3, as DNA: TGTGCCAGCAGCTTCGGGACTAGGGTCGATGAGCAGTACTTC.

The chain couples TRBV19 to TRBJ2-5, with a tentative D call TRBD2 (5 bases). This CDR3 is built from 14 residues. Trimming left V 5 bases short and J 5 bases short, with 15 bases between. Per the germline V gene, CDR1 is LNHDA and CDR2 is SQIVND (reference sequence). CDR3 in DNA: TGTGCCAGTAGTCGCTCCCACAGCGGTGAGACCCAGTACTTC. This translates into CASSRSHSGETQYF. The full variable domain, rest sourced from reference TRBV19 and TRBJ2-5, is DGGITQSPKYLFRKEGQNVTLSCEQNLNHDAMYWYRQDPGQGLRLIYYSQIVNDFQKGDIAEGYSVSREKKESFPLTVTSAQKNPTAFYLCASSRSHSGETQYFGPGTRLLVL.

The chain has TRBV19 and TRBJ1-6; 8 positions match TRBD1. Trimming removed 5 bases from V and 6 bases from J; junction bases left unmatched: 6. The germline V gene has CDR1 LNHDA and CDR2 SQIVND (reference sequence). This CDR3 spans 15 amino acids. The CDR3 reads CASSFPGQVNSPLHF. As DNA, the CDR3 is TGTGCCAGTAGTTTTCCGGGACAGGTTAATTCACCCCTCCACTTT.

This chain links TRBV5-1 with TRBJ2-5, with D unclear. Germline CDR1 reads SGHRS; CDR2 reads YFSETQ. V was cut by 0 bases and J by 1 base, with 10 bases left in between. This CDR3 region has 15 residues. CDR3 sequence (DNA): TGCGCCAGCAGCTTGGGTCCCAGGTCCCAAGAGACCCAGTACTTC. This codes for CASSLGPRSQETQYF.

This chain connects TRBV19 to TRBJ2-2; D is possibly TRBD1 (6 bases). Trimming removed 7 bases from V and 1 base from J, with 13 bases in between. The CDR3 loop spans 15 amino acids. Germline V gives CDR1 LNHDA, CDR2 SQIVND (reference sequence). The CDR3 loop reads CASTLPRGNTGELFF. CDR3 coding DNA: TGTGCCAGTACCCTACCCAGGGGGAACACCGGGGAGCTGTTTTTT.

The chain is built from TRBV2 and TRBJ2-3; D is unresolved. The CDR3 runs to 11 residues. Trimming cost V 5 bases and J 5 bases, with 5 bases left between them. Germline V gene sequence: CDR1 SNHLY, CDR2 FYNNEI. CDR3 bases: TGTGCCAGCAGTCAAAGAGATACGCAGTATTTT. It codes for CASSQRDTQYF.

The V gene is TRBV5-1, the J gene TRBJ2-5, with a possible D match to TRBD2 (5 bases). CDR1 is SGHRS, CDR2 YFSETQ, per germline. Deletions cut 2 bases from V and 5 bases from J, with 10 bases between. The CDR3 is made up of 13 amino acids. Here the CDR3 DNA reads TGCGCCAGCAGCTTTAGAGGGTTGGAGACCCAGTACTTC. It is translated as CASSFRGLETQYF.